The 26 T cell receptor beta chains presented below share a single source sample, sequenced in a study of cytomegalovirus exposure and HLA in healthy donors. It was with 60 Vbeta and 13 Jbeta primers that the PCR ran. TCRdb's table, derived via immunoSEQ multiplex PCR, lists solely in-frame clones and lacks some. The sample has under 130,000 clones, 74% seen once. Sequencing was carried out using PBMCs. These receptors originate from a man aged 50-60 years in good health and CMV-seropositive.

The V call is TRBV30, the J call TRBJ2-5; D is uncertain. This CDR3 spans 13 amino acids. V shed 4 bases and J shed 4 bases, with 13 bases lying between them. Germline assignment: CDR1 GTSNPN and CDR2 SVGIG (reference sequence). In DNA, the CDR3 is TGTGCCTGGACTAGGTCGGGTGTAGAGACCCAGTACTTC. This translates into CAWTRSGVETQYF.

This clone was observed once. The gene calls are TRBV2 and TRBJ2-3; 15 nucleotides align to TRBD2. The CDR3 runs to 17 residues. Trimming at V came to 7 bases and at J to 0 bases, leaving 5 bases not matched to a gene. Per germline, CDR1 SNHLY and CDR2 FYNNEI. CDR3 nucleotides: TGTGCCAGCACCATGGGACTAGCGGGGGGTAGCACAGATACGCAGTATTTT. It codes for CASTMGLAGGSTDTQYF.

This clone was detected a few times. The chain couples TRBV9 to TRBJ1-2; 10 bases agree with TRBD1. From germline, CDR1 is SGDLS and CDR2 YYNGEE. CDR3 length: 15 amino acids. V trimming: 3 bases; J trimming: 8 bases; junction bases outside the gene matches: 10. As DNA, the CDR3 is TGTGCCAGCAGCGAGGGACAGGGGCTAACGGGAGGCTACACCTTC. This translates into CASSEGQGLTGGYTF.

The chain uses TRBV19 and TRBJ2-3; D might be TRBD2 (5 bases). V was pared by 7 bases and J by 1 base, with 6 bases between. The CDR3 runs 12 residues. Germline V CDR1 and CDR2: LNHDA, SQIVND (reference sequence). CDR3 residues: CASTGGTDTQYF. CDR3 sequence (DNA): TGTGCCAGTACCGGGGGCACAGATACGCAGTATTTT.

The V and J genes are TRBV27 and TRBJ1-5; 7 nucleotides line up with TRBD1. CDR3 size: 13 residues. V dropped 5 bases and J dropped 6; count of bases not matched to a gene: 4. Germline V gene lookup returns CDR1 MNHEY and CDR2 SMNVEV (reference sequence). The CDR3: CASSPGTAQPQHF. The CDR3 DNA sequence: TGTGCCAGCAGTCCTGGGACAGCTCAGCCCCAGCATTTT.

The CDR3 loop is CSVGDSYGYTF. CDR3 sequence (DNA): TGCAGCGTTGGGGACTCCTATGGCTACACCTTC. V is TRBV29-1 and J is TRBJ1-2; D may be TRBD1 (5 bases). The germline V gene has CDR1 SQVTM and CDR2 ANQGSEA. The V and J ends lost 4 bases and 4 bases respectively, with 7 bases between them. This CDR3 region has 11 residues.

This chain uses TRBV7-9 with TRBJ2-1, with a weak D call TRBD2 (6 bases). The germline gives CDR1 SEHNR, CDR2 FQNEAQ (reference sequence). The CDR3 consists of 14 residues. Trimming left V 3 bases short and J 9 bases short, with 15 bases between. This chain's CDR3 is CASSLGGWYSEQFF. CDR3 coding DNA: TGTGCCAGCAGCTTGGGGGGATGGTATAGTGAGCAGTTCTTC.

CDR3 coding DNA: TGTGCCAGCAGCCCGGACAGGGGAGGTCAGCCCCAGCATTTT. This gives the protein CASSPDRGGQPQHF. The chain joins TRBV2 to TRBJ1-5; 9 nucleotides align to TRBD1. This CDR3 spans 14 amino acids. The V gene end was trimmed by 6 bases and the J gene end by 6 bases; junction bases not matched to a gene: 6. From germline, CDR1 is SNHLY and CDR2 FYNNEI. Variable domain in full (rest from reference TRBV2 and TRBJ1-5): EPEVTQTPSHQVTQMGQEVILRCVPISNHLYFYWYRQILGQKVEFLVSFYNNEISEKSEIFDDQFSVERPDGSNFTLKIRSTKLEDSAMYFCASSPDRGGQPQHFGDGTRLSIL.

This chain joins TRBV6-6 and TRBJ2-3; 9 bases agree with TRBD1. The germline gives CDR1 MNHNY, CDR2 SVGAGI (reference sequence). The CDR3 consists of 13 residues. The CDR3 bases are TGTGTTTCACACAGGGGGCGCGAGGATACGCAGTATTTT. Its protein product is CVSHRGREDTQYF.

The J gene is TRBJ2-5, the V gene TRBV6-1; tentative D call: TRBD1 (6 bases). Germline V gives CDR1 MNHNS, CDR2 SASEGT. Trimming removed 3 bases at V and 7 bases at J, with 12 bases between. This CDR3 has 13 residues. The CDR3 region is CASSDGQIGTQYF. Written as DNA, the CDR3 is TGTGCCAGCAGTGATGGACAGATAGGGACCCAGTACTTC.

This chain links TRBV5-6 with TRBJ2-7; D might be TRBD2 (7 bases). The germline V gene has CDR1 SGHDT and CDR2 YYEEEE. The CDR3 spans 15 residues. V was trimmed by 3 bases and J by 0 bases, leaving 13 bases between them. CDR3 protein: CASSWGGALSYEQYF. The CDR3 DNA reads TGTGCCAGCAGCTGGGGGGGGGCCCTCTCCTACGAGCAGTACTTC.

V gene TRBV27 combines with J gene TRBJ1-6; the D is unclear. Germline CDR1 is MNHEY and CDR2 is SMNVEV (reference sequence). V dropped 8 bases and J dropped 11 bases, with 19 bases sitting between them. The length of the CDR3 is 14 residues. CDR3 sequence: CASRMSWRQAPLHF. As DNA, the CDR3 is TGTGCCAGCCGAATGAGTTGGAGGCAAGCACCCCTCCACTTT.

This chain uses TRBV19 with TRBJ1-2; a possible D gene is TRBD1 (6 bases). Germline V gives CDR1 LNHDA, CDR2 SQIVND (reference sequence). Trimming took off 5 bases at V and 8 bases at J, with 15 bases between the two ends. CDR3 length: 13 residues. CDR3: CASSEGVGGGYTF. The DNA for the CDR3 is TGTGCCAGTAGTGAGGGGGTGGGAGGGGGCTACACCTTC.

The chain joins TRBV15 to TRBJ2-7, with 9 bases matching TRBD2. J was trimmed by 6 bases and V by 2 bases; bases with no gene match: 8. Germline V lookup: CDR1 LNHNV, CDR2 YYDKDF (reference sequence). This CDR3 is built from 15 residues. This CDR3 is CATSRPRAGGREQYF. Written as DNA, the CDR3 is TGTGCCACCAGCAGACCGAGAGCGGGAGGCCGCGAGCAGTACTTC.

This chain connects TRBV2 to TRBJ1-2, with D uncertain. The CDR3 spans 14 residues. V was trimmed by 8 bases and J by 8 bases, leaving 21 bases between them. Germline V gene lookup returns CDR1 SNHLY and CDR2 FYNNEI. The CDR3 DNA reads as TGTGCCAGCGGAAGACCGGAGAGGGCTGGGGGCTACACCTTC. It specifies CASGRPERAGGYTF. Full variable domain (rest looked up from reference TRBV2 and TRBJ1-2): EPEVTQTPSHQVTQMGQEVILRCVPISNHLYFYWYRQILGQKVEFLVSFYNNEISEKSEIFDDQFSVERPDGSNFTLKIRSTKLEDSAMYFCASGRPERAGGYTFGSGTRLTVV.

The chain employs TRBV14 and TRBJ2-7, with 7 bases aligning to TRBD2. V dropped 2 bases and J dropped 5; count of bases not matched to a gene: 9. The length of the CDR3 is 15 residues. Looked up from germline, CDR1 is SGHDN and CDR2 is FVKESK. The DNA of the CDR3 is TGTGCCAGCAGCCAACGGGGGGTTAGCGGCGACGAGCAGTACTTC. This encodes CASSQRGVSGDEQYF.

The rearrangement links TRBV5-1 to TRBJ1-3; D not certain. Trimming shortened V by 4 bases and J by 6 bases, and 14 bases separated the two germline ends. Germline CDR1 SGHRS, CDR2 YFSETQ. CDR3 length: 14 residues. The CDR3 coding sequence is TGCGCCAGCAGCCCCACGGGTGAAGCAAACACCATATATTTT. Amino acid sequence: CASSPTGEANTIYF.

This clone was counted between two and nine times. V usage is TRBV11-3 and J usage is TRBJ1-1; possibly TRBD1 for D (5 bases). Germline assignment: CDR1 SGHNT and CDR2 YENEEA. V lost 3 bases to trimming and J lost 4 bases, with 9 bases between them. The CDR3 is 13 residues long. This CDR3 reads CASSFQGGTEAFF. The CDR3 DNA follows: TGTGCCAGCAGCTTTCAGGGCGGCACTGAAGCTTTCTTT.

This rearrangement joins TRBV5-1 to TRBJ1-3, with 10 bases fitting TRBD1. Per germline, CDR1 SGHRS and CDR2 YFSETQ. The CDR3 has 15 residues. The V and J ends lost 4 bases and 8 bases, in that order; junction bases with no gene match: 9. The CDR3, as DNA: TGCGCCAGCAGCCTGGGACAGGGGCCTGTGGACACCATATATTTT. Its translation is CASSLGQGPVDTIYF. The full variable domain, its missing parts supplied by reference TRBV5-1 and TRBJ1-3, is KAGVTQTPRYLIKTRGQQVTLSCSPISGHRSVSWYQQTPGQGLQFLFEYFSETQRNKGNFPGRFSGRQFSNSRSEMNVSTLELGDSALYLCASSLGQGPVDTIYFGEGSWLTVV.

The genes are TRBV2 and TRBJ2-2; no firm D call. Germline assignment: CDR1 SNHLY and CDR2 FYNNEI. Trimming left V 6 bases short and J 4 bases short, with 9 bases between. The CDR3 is made up of 13 amino acids. CDR3: CASSRLGTGELFF. For the CDR3, the DNA is TGTGCCAGCAGCCGACTTGGCACCGGGGAGCTGTTTTTT. The entire variable domain, with the rest obtained from reference TRBV2 and TRBJ2-2, is as follows: EPEVTQTPSHQVTQMGQEVILRCVPISNHLYFYWYRQILGQKVEFLVSFYNNEISEKSEIFDDQFSVERPDGSNFTLKIRSTKLEDSAMYFCASSRLGTGELFFGEGSRLTVL.

The chain is built from TRBV9 and TRBJ2-1; the D gene is possibly TRBD2 (6 bases). CDR3 length equals 15 residues. The germline CDR1 and CDR2 sequences are SGDLS and YYNGEE. V gave up 0 bases and J gave up 8 bases, with 15 bases separating them. CDR3 sequence reads: CASSVVGARRDEQFF. The CDR3 region has the DNA TGTGCCAGCAGCGTAGTCGGGGCGCGGAGGGATGAGCAGTTCTTC.

The gene calls are TRBV28 and TRBJ2-5; D perhaps matches TRBD1 (6 bases). The germline CDR1 and CDR2 sequences are MDHEN and SYDVKM. Trimming took off 8 bases at V and 4 bases at J, with 20 bases between the two ends. The CDR3 length is 15 residues. CDR3 region: CASDFRSRGVETQYF. The CDR3 bases are TGTGCCAGCGATTTTCGTTCCAGGGGTGTAGAGACCCAGTACTTC.

This chain uses TRBV7-2 with TRBJ2-3, with a tentative D call TRBD1 (5 bases). Trimming left V 5 bases short and J 0 bases short, with 12 bases between. This CDR3 is 15 amino acids long. The germline V gene has CDR1 SGHTA and CDR2 FQGNSA. DNA of the CDR3: TGTGCCAGCAGCACTCAAGGGGTGAGCACAGATACGCAGTATTTT. This encodes CASSTQGVSTDTQYF.

The V gene is TRBV6-1, the J gene TRBJ2-5; 8 bases agree with TRBD1. Trimming took 4 bases from V and 5 from J; bases not matched to a gene: 15. The CDR3 has 17 residues. Germline V gives CDR1 MNHNS, CDR2 SASEGT. CDR3: CASSGLPGQGIRETQYF. The CDR3 DNA follows: TGTGCCAGCAGTGGACTTCCCGGACAGGGTATTAGGGAGACCCAGTACTTC.

The chain uses TRBV5-1 and TRBJ1-2, with a tentative D call TRBD1 (5 bases). Germline loops: CDR1 SGHRS, CDR2 YFSETQ. There are 15 residues in the CDR3. The V end was cut by 3 bases, the J end by 4 bases, with 16 bases between. The CDR3 DNA is TGCGCCAGCAGCTCAGACAGTTTCCCCTCCTATGGCTACACCTTC. It encodes CASSSDSFPSYGYTF.

The chain recombines TRBV7-2 with TRBJ2-7; unclear D gene. CDR1 is SGHTA, CDR2 FQGNSA, per germline. This CDR3 contains 12 residues. Trimming removed 5 bases from V and 4 bases from J, with 9 bases in between. The CDR3: CASSRDTYEQYF. CDR3 nucleotide sequence: TGTGCCAGCAGCCGAGACACATACGAGCAGTACTTC.